This T cell receptor beta chain stems from a study of PD-1 and CTLA-4 blockade in melanoma. The CDR3 runs to 15 residues. Trimming shortened V by 1 base and J by 4 bases, and 14 bases separated the two germline ends. Germline values: CDR1 SGHDT, CDR2 YYEEEE. Sequencing used immunoSEQ multiplex PCR; TCRdb keeps in-frame clones, though not all of them. Among approximately 11,000 clones listed, approximately 80% were seen once. This clonotype was obtained from a human donor with melanoma. Sequencing was performed on CD8+ T cells from peripheral blood, taken from a patient given anti-PD-1 treatment. The chain is built from TRBV5-6 and TRBJ2-5; maybe TRBD1 (5 bases). CDR3 sequence (DNA): TGTGCCAGCAGCTTGATAGGGGAATACGGAGAGACCCAGTACTTC. Amino acid sequence: CASSLIGEYGETQYF.